This T cell receptor beta chain came from a study of T cells after yellow fever vaccination. Study overall: SMART-Seq v4 Ultra Low Input prepared the low-cell-number fractions. Study findings and constraints: The booster saw the reappearance of most primary-vaccination clones (around 96% CD4, 88% CD8).

This clonotype was counted ten times or more. CDR3 length: 14 residues. V was trimmed by 2 bases and J by 5 bases, leaving 13 bases between them. Germline V CDR1 and CDR2: MNHNS, SASEGT. Using its own MiXCR run on the 5' RACE reads, TCRdb lists one record per CDR3 protein. Among approximately 10,000 distinct CDR3 sequences listed, about 5% were seen once. The gene calls are TRBV6-1 and TRBJ2-7; TRBD1 might be the D (6 bases). The starting material was PBMCs, either bulk or a sorted T-cell subset (CD4+, CD8+, memory, or dextramer-sorted; not recorded which), obtained on the day of the yellow fever booster vaccination. This TCR was recovered from a man aged 30 to 39 who received the YFV17D yellow fever vaccine. CDR3 region: CASSESLGAHEQYF. The CDR3 nucleotides read TGTGCCAGCAGTGAAAGTTTGGGGGCCCACGAGCAGTACTTC.